Presented here are 2 T cell receptor beta chains from one specimen sequenced in a study of cytomegalovirus exposure and HLA in healthy donors. PCR primers comprised 60 Vbeta and 13 Jbeta primers. Assay: immunoSEQ multiplex PCR; the TCRdb copy retains only in-frame clones and omits some. Of over 150,000 clones listed, approximately 78% are singletons. Sequenced input: PBMCs. The receptors shown here come from a woman aged 25 to 39 in good health and CMV-seropositive.

The chain has TRBV27 and TRBJ2-7; 7 bases match TRBD1. CDR1 is MNHEY, CDR2 SMNVEV, per germline (reference sequence). The CDR3 consists of 16 residues. Trimming at V came to 0 bases and at J to 0 bases, leaving 5 bases not matched to a gene. CDR3 nucleotide sequence: TGTGCCAGCAGTTTATCAACAGGGGAACGCTCCTACGAGCAGTACTTC. Amino acid sequence: CASSLSTGERSYEQYF.

This clone appeared a few times. The chain employs TRBV29-1 and TRBJ1-2; 10 bases fit TRBD1. CDR1 is SQVTM, CDR2 ANQGSEA, per germline. Trimming cost V 6 bases and J 6 bases; bases outside gene matches: 4. This CDR3 region has 12 residues. The CDR3, as DNA: TGCAGCGTAGTGGGACAGGGGAATGGCTACACCTTC. Translating it yields CSVVGQGNGYTF.